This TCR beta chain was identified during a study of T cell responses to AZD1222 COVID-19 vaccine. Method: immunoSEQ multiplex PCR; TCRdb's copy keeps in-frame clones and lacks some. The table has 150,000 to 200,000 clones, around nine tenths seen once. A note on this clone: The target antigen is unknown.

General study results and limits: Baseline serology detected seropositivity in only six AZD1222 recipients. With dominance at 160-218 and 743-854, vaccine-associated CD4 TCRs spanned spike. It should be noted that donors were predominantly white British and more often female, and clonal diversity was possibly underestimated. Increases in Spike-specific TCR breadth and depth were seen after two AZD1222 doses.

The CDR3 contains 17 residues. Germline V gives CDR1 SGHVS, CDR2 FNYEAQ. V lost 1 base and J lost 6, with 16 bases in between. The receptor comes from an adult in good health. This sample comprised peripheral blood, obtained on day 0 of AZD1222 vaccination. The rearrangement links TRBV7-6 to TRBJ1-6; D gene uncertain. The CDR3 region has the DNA TGTGCCAGCAGCTTAGTTGCAGCCACAACGGGTAATTCACCCCTCCACTTT. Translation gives CASSLVAATTGNSPLHF.